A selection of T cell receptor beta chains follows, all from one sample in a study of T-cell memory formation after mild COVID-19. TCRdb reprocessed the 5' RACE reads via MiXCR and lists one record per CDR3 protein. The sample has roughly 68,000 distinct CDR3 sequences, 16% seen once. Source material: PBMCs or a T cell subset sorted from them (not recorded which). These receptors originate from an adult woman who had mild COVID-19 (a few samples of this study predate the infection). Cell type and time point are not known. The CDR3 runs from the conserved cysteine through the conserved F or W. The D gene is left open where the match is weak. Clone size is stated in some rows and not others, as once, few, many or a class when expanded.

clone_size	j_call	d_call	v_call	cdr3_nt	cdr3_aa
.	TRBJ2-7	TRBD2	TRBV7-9	TGTGCCAGCAGCCGAATCCGGGCGCGGGGGGGCGCCTACGAGCAGTACTTC	CASSRIRARGGAYEQYF
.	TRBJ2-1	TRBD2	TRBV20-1	TGCAGTGCCCCCGGACTAGCCGTAACCTACAATGAGCAGTTCTTC	CSAPGLAVTYNEQFF
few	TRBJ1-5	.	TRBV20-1	TGCAGTGCTAGAGAGGTAGGGGGCAATCAGCCCCAGCATTTT	CSAREVGGNQPQHF
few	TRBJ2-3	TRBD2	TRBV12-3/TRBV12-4	TGTGCCAGCAGGGCGGGAGGGCTAGCAGATACGCAGTATTTT	CASRAGGLADTQYF
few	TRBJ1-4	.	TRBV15	TGTGCCACCAGCAGAGAGGCCACAGCTGAAAAACTGTTTTTT	CATSREATAEKLFF
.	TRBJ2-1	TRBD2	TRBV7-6	TGTGCCAGTAGTCCCGGGACTAGCGCGACCAATGAGCAGTTCTTC	CASSPGTSATNEQFF
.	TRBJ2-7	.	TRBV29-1	TGCAGCGTTGAAGAGAAAGGGAGCGGCTACGAGCAGTACTTC	CSVEEKGSGYEQYF
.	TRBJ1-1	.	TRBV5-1	TGCGCCAGCAGCTTGGCCAGGAACACTGAAGCTTTCTTT	CASSLARNTEAFF
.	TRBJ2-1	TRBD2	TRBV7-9	TGTGCCAGCAGCTTTCCTAGCGGGAGCTCCTACAATGAGCAGTTCTTC	CASSFPSGSSYNEQFF
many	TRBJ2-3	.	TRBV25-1	TGTGCCAGCAGTGAATATGCGCTCACAGATACGCAGTATTTT	CASSEYALTDTQYF
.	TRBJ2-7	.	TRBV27	TGTGCCAGCAGCTCTCGGCGGATGGTCTACGAGCAGTACTTC	CASSSRRMVYEQYF
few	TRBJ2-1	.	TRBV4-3	TGCGCCAGCAGCCAAAGGGGGGGGGTATACAATGAGCAGTTCTTC	CASSQRGGVYNEQFF
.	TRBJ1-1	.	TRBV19	TGTGCCAGTAGTACCCTCAGGGAGATGAACACTGAAGCTTTCTTT	CASSTLREMNTEAFF
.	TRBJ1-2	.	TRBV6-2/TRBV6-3	TGTGCCAGCAGTCCCATGGGTTCCTACTATGGCTACACCTTC	CASSPMGSYYGYTF
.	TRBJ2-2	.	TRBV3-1	TGTGCCAGCAGCCCTCTTCTCGACGCGGGAAAGACTAACCGGGAGCTGTTTTTT	CASSPLLDAGKTNRELFF
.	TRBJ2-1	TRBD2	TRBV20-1	TGCAGTGCTAGAGATCTGGGACTAGGGGCATATGAGCAGTTCTTC	CSARDLGLGAYEQFF
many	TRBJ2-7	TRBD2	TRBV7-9	TGTGCCAGCAGCTCCTCGGGGGGGAGCTGGGAGCAGTACTTC	CASSSSGGSWEQYF
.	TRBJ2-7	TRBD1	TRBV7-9	TGTGCCAGCAGCTTTTGGGACAGGGGTTACGAGCAGTACTTC	CASSFWDRGYEQYF